This T cell receptor (beta chain) emerged from a study of shared clonotypes between healthy human individuals (TCRdb year 2020). General notes on the study: A couple of women and three men aged 18 to 49 years were included in the cohort. Blood TCR repertoires of five healthy adults were deeply sequenced to estimate repertoire size and the extent of clonotype sharing between individuals. Between about 0.8 and 8.9 billion PBMCs per donor were obtained by leukapheresis. To increase sequencing depth and limit assay-specific biases, different laboratories used diverse techniques to prepare libraries and sequence TCR repertoires. General findings and caveats noted by the study authors: The genetic and exposure-history diversity represented was limited by the small number of donors. Based on pairwise subsampling, the degree of clonotype sharing among donors was expected to be affected by sequencing depth. Sampling was restricted to blood, and TCR repertoires in tissue are likely to differ from TCR repertoires in blood.

Donors were healthy HIV-negative adults with no recently reported acute infections or vaccinations. All donors were Caucasian adults living in Nashville, Tennessee, USA. For unsorted samples, tens of millions of PBMCs were counted, and genomic DNA was extracted using the QIAamp DNA Blood Mini kit. Blood was obtained by leukapheresis, after which PBMCs were separated by Ficoll-Histopaque density gradient centrifugation and cryopreserved in liquid nitrogen vapor phase. TCR CDR3 regions were amplified from genomic DNA by multiplex PCR using the deep immunoSEQ assay. For each cell subset, the extracted genomic DNA was distributed evenly across all wells of several immunoSEQ 96-well plates, and each plate served as one replicate. For unsorted PBMC, approximately 300 ng of genomic DNA, equivalent to around 30,000 T cell genomes, went into each replicate PCR. Genomic DNA from unsorted PBMC was sequenced over ten immunoSEQ deep assay plates. Purified libraries were measured with a Qubit 3.0 fluorometer, size-checked on a Bioanalyzer 2100, and measured again with the KAPA Library Quantification kit. A separate single-read 150-cycle Illumina NextSeq 550 flow cell was used to sequence each immunoSEQ 96-well plate. Under the source paper's analysis protocol: The immunoSEQ output contained only junctional sequences without quality scores, so filtering could not match that applied to full-length reads. To assign V/J genes and CDR3, sequences were annotated against IMGT germline references using PyIR, a Python wrapper for IgBLAST v1.9. Reads with weak V/J assignments (E-value above 1e-6), missing CDR3, stop codons, out-of-frame junctions, or ambiguous translated residues were removed. A V3J clonotype was defined by an identical inferred V gene, J gene, and CDR3 amino acid sequence. Percentage overlap between repertoires was computed as shared unique clonotypes divided by the size of the smaller repertoire. Repertoire richness was assessed with RTK rarefaction, the Chao1 estimator, and Recon v2.1 estimates of unobserved clonotypes. TCRdb re-hosts the immuneACCESS table, in-frame sequences only. Its copies lack some clones; in the studies checked, an unresolved V gene accounts for under half of them, and the cause for the rest is not known. V, J and clone size are those of that table, while D and trimming were read from the DNA. Across this sample there are roughly 500,000 clones, with about 85% seen only once. Of the sample, roughly 13% is held by the ten largest clones.

Taken from the germline V gene, the CDR1 and CDR2 loops are SGHDN and FVKESK. The CDR3 covers 16 residues, taking in both the cysteine and the phenylalanine. CDR3 DNA only is kept here, 48 bases in frame from base 1. A distance of 22 bases separates the germline ends of V and J, which lose 6 bases and 8 bases respectively. On this clone itself: Its antigen is unknown. The record has no base qualities; no much larger clone is one base away.

The TCR originated in a woman aged 40-49 years in good health. Some clones in this sample may be carry-over from other donors' samples. Recombination linked TRBV14 to TRBJ1-4; perhaps TRBD1 is the D gene, with 6 bases matching. Sequencing was performed on PBMCs. The DNA sequence follows: TGTGCCAGCAGTACCAAGCGAACAGGGTCAGAAGAAAAACTGTTTTTT. Its protein product is CASSTKRTGSEEKLFF.